Presented here are 8 T cell receptor beta chains from one specimen sequenced in a study of blood T cell repertoires in COVID-19. Here immunoSEQ multiplex PCR was the method, and the copy in TCRdb shows in-frame clones only, minus some. The sample consists of a few hundred thousand clones, 70% to 90% of them appearing once. Sequencing was carried out using peripheral blood. The receptors come from a man between 18 and 29 years old with active or convalescent COVID-19.

This clone showed up just once. This chain links TRBV5-1 with TRBJ1-3; D unresolved. Trimming cost V 2 bases and J 0 bases, with 9 bases left between them. In germline, CDR1 is SGHRS, CDR2 YFSETQ. This CDR3 is built from 15 residues. DNA for the CDR3: TGCGCCAGCAGCTTAGATCCCGGCTCTGGAAACACCATATATTTT. It encodes CASSLDPGSGNTIYF.

The CDR3 is CASSGSRTGGYGYTF. CDR3 nucleotides: TGTGCCAGCAGCGGATCAAGGACAGGGGGCTATGGCTACACCTTC. The chain combines TRBV9 with TRBJ1-2; 10 nucleotides match TRBD1. The CDR3 is 15 amino acids. Germline V gene lookup returns CDR1 SGDLS and CDR2 YYNGEE. V lost 3 bases to trimming and J lost 4 bases; unmatched junction nucleotides: 6.

The chain recombines TRBV7-8 with TRBJ2-2; D is possibly TRBD1 (5 bases). The V gene's germline CDR1 is SGHVS and CDR2 FQNEAQ. The CDR3 loop spans 13 amino acids. V gave up 5 bases and J gave up 4 bases, with 8 bases separating them. The CDR3 reads CASSDRGTGELFF. CDR3 bases: TGTGCCAGCAGCGATAGGGGCACCGGGGAGCTGTTTTTT.

The V gene is TRBV7-2, the J gene TRBJ2-1; tentatively, D is TRBD2 (6 bases). Germline-derived CDR1 and CDR2 are SGHTA and FQGNSA. This CDR3 spans 9 amino acids. V shed 8 bases and J shed 16 bases, with 12 bases lying between them. CDR3 sequence: CASGWDFFF. CDR3 DNA: TGTGCCAGCGGCTGGGACTTCTTCTTC.

The V gene is TRBV2, the J gene TRBJ2-5, with TRBD2 matching over 13 bases. The CDR3 runs 17 residues. V was pared by 3 bases and J by 1 base, with 5 bases of the junction left unmatched. Germline V gene sequence: CDR1 SNHLY, CDR2 FYNNEI. CDR3 protein: CASSDPTSGGPQETQYF. CDR3 bases: TGTGCCAGCAGTGACCCGACTAGCGGGGGGCCCCAAGAGACCCAGTACTTC.

The genes are TRBV18 and TRBJ1-5; tentative D call: TRBD1 (6 bases). Germline V gene sequence: CDR1 KGHSH, CDR2 LQKENI. The CDR3 covers 15 residues. V lost 3 bases, J lost 2 bases, and 11 bases lay in between. The CDR3: CASSPQQGGNQPQHF. In DNA form, the CDR3 reads TGTGCCAGCTCACCGCAACAGGGTGGCAATCAGCCCCAGCATTTT.

This clone was counted between two and nine times. The rearrangement uses TRBV4-3 and TRBJ2-7, with 7 bases matching TRBD2. The CDR3 is made up of 16 amino acids. Trimming took 3 bases from V and 1 from J; bases not matched to a gene: 9. Looked up from germline, CDR1 is LGHNA and CDR2 is YSLEER. The CDR3 loop is CASSHSTQGGSYEQYF. CDR3 DNA sequence: TGCGCCAGCAGCCATTCGACGCAGGGAGGGTCCTACGAGCAGTACTTC.

The chain has TRBV10-1 and TRBJ2-7; 7 nucleotides match TRBD2. V shed 3 bases, J shed 3 bases, and the junction held 5 bases outside the gene matches. The CDR3 is made up of 14 amino acids. CDR1 and CDR2 (germline): WNHNN, SYGVQD (reference sequence). CDR3 residues: CASSDGGGDYEQYF. CDR3 bases: TGCGCCAGCAGTGATGGGGGGGGAGACTACGAGCAGTACTTC.